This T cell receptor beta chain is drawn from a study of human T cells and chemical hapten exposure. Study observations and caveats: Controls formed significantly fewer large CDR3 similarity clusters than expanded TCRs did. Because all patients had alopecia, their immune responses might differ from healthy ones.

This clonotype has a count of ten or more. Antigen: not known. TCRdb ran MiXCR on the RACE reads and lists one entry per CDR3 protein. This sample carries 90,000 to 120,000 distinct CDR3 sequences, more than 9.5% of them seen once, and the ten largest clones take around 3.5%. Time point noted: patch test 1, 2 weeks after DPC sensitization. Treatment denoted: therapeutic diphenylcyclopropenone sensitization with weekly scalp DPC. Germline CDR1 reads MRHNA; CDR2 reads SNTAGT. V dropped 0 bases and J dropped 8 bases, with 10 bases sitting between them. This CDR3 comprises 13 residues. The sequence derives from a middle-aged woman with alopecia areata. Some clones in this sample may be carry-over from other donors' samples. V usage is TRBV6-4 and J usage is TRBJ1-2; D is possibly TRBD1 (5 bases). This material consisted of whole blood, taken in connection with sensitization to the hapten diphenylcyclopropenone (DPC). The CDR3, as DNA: TGTGCCAGCAGTGACTCAGGGGTCGGAGGCTACACCTTC. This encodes CASSDSGVGGYTF.